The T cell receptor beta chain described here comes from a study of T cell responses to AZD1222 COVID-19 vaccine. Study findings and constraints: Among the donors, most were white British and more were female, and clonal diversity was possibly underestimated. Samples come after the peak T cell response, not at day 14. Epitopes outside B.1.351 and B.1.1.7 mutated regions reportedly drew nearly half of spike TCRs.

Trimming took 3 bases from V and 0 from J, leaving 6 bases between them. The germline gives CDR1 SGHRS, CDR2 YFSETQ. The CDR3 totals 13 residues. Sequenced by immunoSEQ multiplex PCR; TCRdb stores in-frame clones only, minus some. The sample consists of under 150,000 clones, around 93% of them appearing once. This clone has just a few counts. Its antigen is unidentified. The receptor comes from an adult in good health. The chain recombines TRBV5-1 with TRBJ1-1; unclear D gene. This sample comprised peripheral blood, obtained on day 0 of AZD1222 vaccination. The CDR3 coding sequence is TGCGCCAGCAGCTCAAAAATGAACACTGAAGCTTTCTTT. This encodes CASSSKMNTEAFF.